This TCR beta chain was recovered during a study of T cell changes during pregnancy in multiple sclerosis. Germline CDR1 SGHTA, CDR2 FQGNSA. V dropped 2 bases and J dropped 5 bases, with 11 bases sitting between them. CDR3 length equals 14 residues. Produced via immunoSEQ multiplex PCR; TCRdb's table is partial and in-frame only. This table holds under 65,000 clones, around 92% found once. The chain uses TRBV7-2 and TRBJ2-3, with D perhaps matching TRBD2 (5 bases). The sample in question was peripheral blood, obtained after pregnancy. This sequence originates from a female donor in good health, enrolled as a control in a pregnancy study. CDR3: CASSLRGRVDTQYF. The CDR3 coding sequence is TGTGCCAGCAGCTTACGGGGTCGCGTAGATACGCAGTATTTT.